A selection of T cell receptor beta chains follows, all from one sample in a study of tumor-infiltrating lymphocytes in primary liver carcinoma. TCRdb itself ran the multiplex PCR reads through MiXCR, one entry per CDR3 protein. The sample consists of about 330,000 distinct CDR3 sequences, 65% of them appearing once. Sequencing input: peripheral blood. Every receptor here comes from a man aged 35 to 55 with primary liver carcinoma and hepatitis B virus infection. Both conserved end residues are part of each CDR3. Fields, in order: CDR3 length, clone size, V gene, J gene, D gene, CDR3 DNA, CDR3 protein. D genes are given only for firm matches. Not every row has a clone size; where given, it reads once, few, many or a size class.

cdr3_length: 16
clone_size: -
v_call: TRBV6-2/TRBV6-3
j_call: TRBJ2-1
d_call: -
cdr3_nt: TGTGCCAGCAACTTAAGGACAGGACTAGCAGACAATGAGCAGCTCTTC
cdr3_aa: CASNLRTGLADNEQLF

cdr3_length: 15
clone_size: many
v_call: TRBV4-1
j_call: TRBJ2-3
d_call: -
cdr3_nt: TGCGCCAGCAGCCAAGGTCTTCCCTACACAGATACGCAGTATTTT
cdr3_aa: CASSQGLPYTDTQYF

cdr3_length: 14
clone_size: many
v_call: TRBV6-5
j_call: TRBJ1-2
d_call: -
cdr3_nt: TGTGCCAGCAGTTACTTCTTGGGACAAGGAGGCTACACCTTC
cdr3_aa: CASSYFLGQGGYTF

cdr3_length: 12
clone_size: -
v_call: TRBV11-1
j_call: TRBJ2-1
d_call: TRBD2
cdr3_nt: TGTGCTAACAGCCCCCTAGCGGGAGAGCAGTTCTTC
cdr3_aa: CANSPLAGEQFF

cdr3_length: 14
clone_size: -
v_call: TRBV7-8
j_call: TRBJ2-3
d_call: -
cdr3_nt: TGTGCCAGCAGCCTTGCTCCGGGCACAGATACGCGGTATTTT
cdr3_aa: CASSLAPGTDTRYF

cdr3_length: 13
clone_size: -
v_call: TRBV11-2
j_call: TRBJ2-1
d_call: -
cdr3_nt: TGTGCCAGCAGTGCGCAGGAGTTCGGTGAGCAGTTCTTC
cdr3_aa: CASSAQEFGEQFF

cdr3_length: 12
clone_size: -
v_call: TRBV12-3/TRBV12-4
j_call: TRBJ1-1
d_call: -
cdr3_nt: TGTGCCAGCAGCCCCGACAGAGCTCCAGCTTTCTTT
cdr3_aa: CASSPDRAPAFF

cdr3_length: 12
clone_size: -
v_call: TRBV28
j_call: TRBJ2-1
d_call: -
cdr3_nt: TGTGCCAACAAGCGGGTCTACAATGAGCAGTTCTTC
cdr3_aa: CANKRVYNEQFF

cdr3_length: 17
clone_size: few
v_call: TRBV18
j_call: TRBJ2-3
d_call: -
cdr3_nt: TGTGCCAGCTCACTTGATCTGGGACGGGACCCCGCAGATACGCAGTATTTT
cdr3_aa: CASSLDLGRDPADTQYF

cdr3_length: 15
clone_size: -
v_call: TRBV5-4
j_call: TRBJ2-7
d_call: TRBD1
cdr3_nt: TGTGTCAGCAGCCCGCGGGACAGGGGGTCCCACGAGCAGTACTTC
cdr3_aa: CVSSPRDRGSHEQYF

cdr3_length: 13
clone_size: -
v_call: TRBV11-2
j_call: TRBJ2-5
d_call: -
cdr3_nt: TGTGCCAGCGGCTTAGCCTCGGGGGGCGAACAGTACTTC
cdr3_aa: CASGLASGGEQYF

cdr3_length: 17
clone_size: -
v_call: TRBV6-2/TRBV6-3
j_call: TRBJ1-2
d_call: TRBD1
cdr3_nt: TGTGCCAGCAGTTACGGGACAGGGGGCGCAAGTAACTATGGCTACACCTTC
cdr3_aa: CASSYGTGGASNYGYTF

cdr3_length: 14
clone_size: -
v_call: TRBV11-2
j_call: TRBJ2-5
d_call: -
cdr3_nt: TGCGCCAGCAGCCGGGAGAGGGGATCAGAGACCCAGTACTTC
cdr3_aa: CASSRERGSETQYF

cdr3_length: 16
clone_size: -
v_call: TRBV2
j_call: TRBJ2-3
d_call: TRBD1
cdr3_nt: TGTGCCAGCAACCTACAGGGGAAGGCAAGCACAGATACGCAGAATTTT
cdr3_aa: CASNLQGKASTDTQNF

cdr3_length: 15
clone_size: -
v_call: TRBV5-1
j_call: TRBJ2-3
d_call: -
cdr3_nt: TGCGCCAGGAGCCCCCTAAGTGGGAGCACAGATACGCAGTATTTT
cdr3_aa: CARSPLSGSTDTQYF

cdr3_length: 17
clone_size: -
v_call: TRBV11-2
j_call: TRBJ2-3
d_call: TRBD2
cdr3_nt: TGTGCCAGCAGCTTACTGACCAGCGTCGGGAGGGCATATACGCAGTATTTT
cdr3_aa: CASSLLTSVGRAYTQYF

cdr3_length: 21
clone_size: -
v_call: TRBV6-5
j_call: TRBJ2-6
d_call: TRBD1
cdr3_nt: TGTGCCAGCACCCTAAAGGCCGGGACAGGGATTCATGTTACTGGGGCCAACGTCCTGACTTTC
cdr3_aa: CASTLKAGTGIHVTGANVLTF

cdr3_length: 13
clone_size: many
v_call: TRBV29-1
j_call: TRBJ2-2
d_call: TRBD2
cdr3_nt: TGCAGCGGTCGACTAGCGGGGTCCGGGGAGCTGTTTTTT
cdr3_aa: CSGRLAGSGELFF

cdr3_length: 13
clone_size: many
v_call: TRBV10-3
j_call: TRBJ1-1
d_call: -
cdr3_nt: TGTGCCATCAGTGATCAGGGGAACACTGAAGCTTTCTTT
cdr3_aa: CAISDQGNTEAFF